The entry below gives a single T cell receptor (beta chain) sequence along with its context. This library used roughly 400 ng RNA and molecular barcoded adaptors spanning alpha/delta and beta/gamma chains. TCRdb analysed the reads with MiXCR anew, one entry per CDR3 protein. This table holds around 20,000 distinct CDR3 sequences, 22% found once. The data were taken from a study of read filtering for tumor transcriptome and immune sequencing. Whole-study context: Per sample, TCR-region reads ranged about 4 to 11 million by IR-seq, roughly 85 to 1,400 by RNA-seq.

The V segment lost 5 bases and the J segment 2 bases; nucleotides outside the gene matches: 5. The CDR3 runs to 15 residues. Germline loops: CDR1 MDHEN, CDR2 SYDVKM. The clonotype comes from a donor at least 40 years old with multiple myeloma. The V call is TRBV28, the J call TRBJ2-7; 11 positions agree with TRBD2. Sequencing input: a population of CD138-negative cells sorted from bone marrow. The CDR3 DNA reads TGTGCCAGCAGTAATATAGCGGGAGGGGCCTACGAGCAGTACTTC. Its protein product is CASSNIAGGAYEQYF. The whole variable domain, remainder taken from reference TRBV28 and TRBJ2-7, is DVKVTQSSRYLVKRTGEKVFLECVQDMDHENMFWYRQDPGLGLRLIYFSYDVKMKEKGDIPEGYSVSREKKERFSLILESASTNQTSMYLCASSNIAGGAYEQYFGPGTRLTVT.